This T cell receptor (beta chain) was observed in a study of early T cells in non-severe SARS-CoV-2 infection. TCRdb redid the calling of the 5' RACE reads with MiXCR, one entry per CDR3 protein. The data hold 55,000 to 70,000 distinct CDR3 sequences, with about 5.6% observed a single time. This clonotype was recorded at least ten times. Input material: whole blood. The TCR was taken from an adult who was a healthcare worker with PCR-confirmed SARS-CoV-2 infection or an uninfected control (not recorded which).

This CDR3 is CSVGQGNYGYTF. CDR3 DNA sequence: TGCAGCGTCGGACAGGGGAACTATGGCTACACCTTC. The J gene is TRBJ1-2, the V gene TRBV29-1, with TRBD1 identical over 9 bases. Trimming cost V 6 bases and J 2 bases; bases outside gene matches: 1. In germline, CDR1 is SQVTM, CDR2 ANQGSEA. The CDR3 contains 12 residues.